This T cell receptor beta chain was observed in a study of cytomegalovirus exposure and HLA in healthy donors. Overall study: A prior study identified 117 million unique TCR beta sequences from some 180 million T cells. Whole-study results and caveats: Most CMV-associated TCR beta chains were later found to appear HLA-restricted. Follow-up analysis later connected one missense variant in DCLRE1C with trimming of TCR beta V- and J-genes. There were some public TCRs occurring in many donors, but most TCR sequences were rare.

The germline V and J ends were trimmed by 7 bases and 1 base, with 5 bases remaining between them. Germline V gives CDR1 SNHLY, CDR2 FYNNEI. This CDR3 has 12 residues. 13 Jbeta primers and 60 Vbeta primers were used for the PCR. TCRdb keeps only in-frame clones here, not all; method: immunoSEQ multiplex PCR. This table has about 86,000 clones, about 70% appearing once. This clone appeared a few times. Its antigen is not known. Sequenced sample: PBMCs. The sequence was collected from a woman in her forties or fifties in good health and CMV-seropositive. The rearrangement joins TRBV2 to TRBJ2-1; TRBD2 might be the D (5 bases). CDR3 DNA sequence: TGTGCCAGCAAGCGGTCCTACAATGAGCAGTTCTTC. Translation gives CASKRSYNEQFF.